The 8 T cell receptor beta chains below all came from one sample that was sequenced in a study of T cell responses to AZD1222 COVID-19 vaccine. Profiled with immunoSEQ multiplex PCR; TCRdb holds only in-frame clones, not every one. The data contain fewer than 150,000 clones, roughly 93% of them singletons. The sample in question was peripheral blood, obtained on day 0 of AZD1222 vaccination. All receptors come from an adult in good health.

The CDR3 protein is CASSEAPWTGGLDTQYF. CDR3 nucleotide sequence: TGTGCCAGCAGTGAAGCCCCATGGACAGGGGGCTTAGATACGCAGTATTTT. V usage is TRBV6-1 and J usage is TRBJ2-3; the match to TRBD1 covers 11 bases. Looked up from germline, CDR1 is MNHNS and CDR2 is SASEGT. This CDR3 region has 17 residues. J lost 5 bases, V lost 0 bases, and 7 bases had no gene match.

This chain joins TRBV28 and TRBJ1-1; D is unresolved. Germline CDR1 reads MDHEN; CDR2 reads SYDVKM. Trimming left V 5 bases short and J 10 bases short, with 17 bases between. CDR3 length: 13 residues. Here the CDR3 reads CASSLTSRPGAFF. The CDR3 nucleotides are TGTGCCAGCAGTCTGACAAGTCGCCCGGGAGCTTTCTTT.

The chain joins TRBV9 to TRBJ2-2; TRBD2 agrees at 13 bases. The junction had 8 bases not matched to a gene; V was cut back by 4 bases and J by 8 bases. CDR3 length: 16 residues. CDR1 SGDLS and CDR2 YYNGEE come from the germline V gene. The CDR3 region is CASSSTSGRAYGELFF. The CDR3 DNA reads TGTGCCAGCAGCTCAACTAGCGGGAGGGCCTATGGGGAGCTGTTTTTT.

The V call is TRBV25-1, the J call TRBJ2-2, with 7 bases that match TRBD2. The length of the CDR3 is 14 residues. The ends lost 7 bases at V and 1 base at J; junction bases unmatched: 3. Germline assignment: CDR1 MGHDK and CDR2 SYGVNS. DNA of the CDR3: TGTGCCAGCACCTCTAGCGGGAACACCGGGGAGCTGTTTTTT. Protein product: CASTSSGNTGELFF.

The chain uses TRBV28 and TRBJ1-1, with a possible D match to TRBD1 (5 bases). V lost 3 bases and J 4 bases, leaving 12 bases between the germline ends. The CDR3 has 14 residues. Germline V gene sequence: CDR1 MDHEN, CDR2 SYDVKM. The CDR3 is CASSFDLGPTEAFF. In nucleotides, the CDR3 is TGTGCCAGCAGTTTCGACTTGGGGCCCACTGAAGCTTTCTTT.

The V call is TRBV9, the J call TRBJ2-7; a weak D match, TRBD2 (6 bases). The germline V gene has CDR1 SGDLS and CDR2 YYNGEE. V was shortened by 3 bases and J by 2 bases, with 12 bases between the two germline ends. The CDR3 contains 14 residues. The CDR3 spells CASSASGGAYEQYF. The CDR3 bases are TGTGCCAGCAGCGCCTCGGGCGGGGCCTACGAGCAGTACTTC. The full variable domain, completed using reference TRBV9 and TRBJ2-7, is DSGVTQTPKHLITATGQRVTLRCSPRSGDLSVYWYQQSLDQGLQFLIQYYNGEERAKGNILERFSAQQFPDLHSELNLSSLELGDSALYFCASSASGGAYEQYFGPGTRLTVT.

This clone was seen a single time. For the CDR3, the DNA is TGCGCCAGCAGCTTGGGGGGACTTTCGAACACCGGGGAGCTGTTTTTT. Its translation is CASSLGGLSNTGELFF. The rearrangement links TRBV5-1 to TRBJ2-2; maybe TRBD2 (6 bases). CDR1 is SGHRS and CDR2 is YFSETQ in the germline V gene. The CDR3 consists of 16 residues. V was clipped by 0 bases and J by 0 bases, with 9 bases between them.

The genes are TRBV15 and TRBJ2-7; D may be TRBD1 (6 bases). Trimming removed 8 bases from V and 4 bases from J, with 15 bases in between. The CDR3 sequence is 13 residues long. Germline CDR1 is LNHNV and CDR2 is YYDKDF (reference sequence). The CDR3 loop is CATGTGKRYEQYF. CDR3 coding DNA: TGTGCCACCGGCACAGGGAAGAGGTACGAGCAGTACTTC.